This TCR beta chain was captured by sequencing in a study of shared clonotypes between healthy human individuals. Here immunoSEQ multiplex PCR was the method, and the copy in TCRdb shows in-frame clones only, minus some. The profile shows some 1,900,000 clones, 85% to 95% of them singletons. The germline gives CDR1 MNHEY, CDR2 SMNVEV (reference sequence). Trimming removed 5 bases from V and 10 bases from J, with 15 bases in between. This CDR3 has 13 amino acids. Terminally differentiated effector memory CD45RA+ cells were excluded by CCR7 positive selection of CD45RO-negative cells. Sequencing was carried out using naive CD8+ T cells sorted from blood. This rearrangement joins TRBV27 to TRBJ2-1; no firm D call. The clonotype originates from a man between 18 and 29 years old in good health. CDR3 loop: CASSLLLGREQFF. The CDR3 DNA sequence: TGTGCCAGCAGTCTCCTACTGGGAAGGGAGCAGTTCTTC.